The present entry profiles one T cell receptor beta chain with its context. The sample holds no much larger clone one base away, and base qualities are not on file. CDR1 MNHNS and CDR2 SASEGT were looked up in the germline V gene. V and J are truncated by 5 bases and 0 bases respectively, leaving an intervening sequence of 14 bases. Spanning cysteine to phenylalanine, the CDR3 consists of 15 amino acids. The kept DNA is CDR3 alone, 45 bases in frame from the first base. The data are from a study of graft-versus-host responses after intestinal transplantation (dated by TCRdb to the early 2020s). At the level of the whole study: Recipients received multivisceral, liver-intestinal, or isolated intestinal transplants. Every recipient was given anti-thymocyte globulin induction, then maintenance tacrolimus and steroids for about 3 years. After intestinal transplantation, graft-versus-host and host-versus-graft alloreactive T cell clones were followed in the graft, circulation and bone marrow using bulk TCR-beta CDR3 sequencing. Alloreactive clones were identified by sequencing pre-transplant mixed lymphocyte reaction products and comparing these products with unstimulated pre-transplant donor and recipient T cells. Of the 20 to 25 intestinal transplant recipients enrolled in the cohort, one of whom was a retransplant, a few patients without pretransplant specimens were excluded. Donor T cell macrochimerism was defined as a peak of at least 4% donor T cells among recipient peripheral blood mononuclear cells. Samples from three later patients were sequenced in-house on an Illumina MiSeq with MiXCR processing rather than by the commercial service.

The library was built by means of the immunoSEQ multiplex PCR assay. For most patients, genomic DNA was isolated using the Qiagen DNeasy Blood and Tissue Kit and was shipped frozen to Adaptive Biotechnologies for TCR sequencing. High-throughput TCR-beta CDR3 sequencing of genomic DNA from most patients was performed by Adaptive Biotechnologies. The original pipeline was this. TCR sequencing data for roughly 20 patients were retrieved from Adaptive's ImmunoSEQ software; a few other patients were processed with MiXCR and VDJtools. To correct CD4 versus CD8 sorting errors, sequences present in both subsets at a frequency ratio below 5:1 were removed. Because the origin of CDR3 nucleotide sequences shared between donor and recipient could not be assigned, those sequences were removed. To be classed as alloreactive, a clone needed at least 2-fold expansion over unstimulated cells and a minimum CFSE-low frequency of 0.002% (template counts) or 0.001% (read counts). Mappable clones were those detected in sequenced pre-transplant spleen, lymph node, or MLR CFSE-low populations of the donor or recipient. The cumulative frequency of alloreactive clones was calculated as a percentage of all sequences, weighted by copy number. TCRdb mirrors the immuneACCESS table, restricted to in-frame sequences. Some clones are absent from its copies; in checked studies, under half trace to an unresolved V gene, and the reason for the others is unknown. That table supplies the V and J calls and clone size; D and trimming were determined from the DNA. Present in this sample are fewer than 25,000 clones, around 42% of which were seen just once. The ten largest clones represent 0.88% of the sample.

What the research found in general, with its limitations: In patients with donor T cell macrochimerism, the allografts had high GvH to HvG T cell clonal ratios. Peak levels of circulating GvH clones were associated with declines in HvG clones early after transplant. Conclusions were limited by the relatively low number and heterogeneity of intestinal transplant patients. GvH clones were found in recipient bone marrow, and some of the GvH clones appeared earlier in ileal mucosa or blood, which is consistent with an intestinal mucosal origin.

This specimen's time point label, per the study, means: cells obtained before transplantation from donor or recipient. In mixed lymphocyte reactions, roughly 200,000 CFSE-labeled pre-transplant responders were plated with roughly 200,000 irradiated violet-dye-labeled stimulators and cultured for over five days. After the mixed lymphocyte reaction, proliferating CD3+CD4+CFSE-low and CD3+CD8+CFSE-low responder cells were FACS-sorted on a BD Influx sorter. This TCR came from a human patient who received an intestinal transplant. In this chain, TRBV6-1 is recombined with TRBJ2-7; a weak D assignment points to TRBD1 (5 bases agree). Material: alloreactive CD4+ T cells from a mixed lymphocyte reaction culture, obtained before intestinal transplant. The cell subset or site label here, explained by the study, means: CFSE-low proliferating T cells sorted from roughly six-day pre-transplant mixed lymphocyte reaction (GvH or HvG direction). The CDR3 sequence is CASSPRVPLSYEQYF. In nucleotides, the sequence is TGTGCCAGCAGTCCCAGGGTCCCTCTCTCCTACGAGCAGTACTTC.